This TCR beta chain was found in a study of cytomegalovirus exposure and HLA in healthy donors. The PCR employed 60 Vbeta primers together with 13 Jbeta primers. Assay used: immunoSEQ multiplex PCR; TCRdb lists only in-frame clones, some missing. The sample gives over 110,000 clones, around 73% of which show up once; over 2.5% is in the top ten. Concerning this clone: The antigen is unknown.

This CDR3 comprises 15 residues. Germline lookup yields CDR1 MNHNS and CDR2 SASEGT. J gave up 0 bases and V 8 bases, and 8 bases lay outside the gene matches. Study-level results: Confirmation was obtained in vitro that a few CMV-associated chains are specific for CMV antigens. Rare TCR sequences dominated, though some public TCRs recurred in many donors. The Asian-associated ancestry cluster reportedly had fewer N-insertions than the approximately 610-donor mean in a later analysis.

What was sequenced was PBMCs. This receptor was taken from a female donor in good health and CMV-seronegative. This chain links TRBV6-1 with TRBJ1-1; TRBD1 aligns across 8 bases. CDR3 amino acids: CASFPWTGMNTEAFF. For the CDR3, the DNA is TGTGCCAGCTTTCCCTGGACAGGGATGAACACTGAAGCTTTCTTT.